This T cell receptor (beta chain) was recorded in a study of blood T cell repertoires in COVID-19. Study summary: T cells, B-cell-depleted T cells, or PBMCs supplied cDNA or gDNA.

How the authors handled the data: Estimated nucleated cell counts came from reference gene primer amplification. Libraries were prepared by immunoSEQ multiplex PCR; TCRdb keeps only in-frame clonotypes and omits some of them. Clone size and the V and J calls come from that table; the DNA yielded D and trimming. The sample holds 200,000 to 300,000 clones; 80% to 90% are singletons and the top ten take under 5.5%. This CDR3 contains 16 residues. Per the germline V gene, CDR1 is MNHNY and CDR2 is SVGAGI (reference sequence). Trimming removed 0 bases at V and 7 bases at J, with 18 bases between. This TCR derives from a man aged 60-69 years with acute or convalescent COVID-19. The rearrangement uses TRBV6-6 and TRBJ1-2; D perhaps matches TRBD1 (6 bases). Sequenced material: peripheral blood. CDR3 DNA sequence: TGTGCCAGCAGTTACTCACCCGGGGGGCCCTTGGGTGGCTACACCTTC. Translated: CASSYSPGGPLGGYTF.